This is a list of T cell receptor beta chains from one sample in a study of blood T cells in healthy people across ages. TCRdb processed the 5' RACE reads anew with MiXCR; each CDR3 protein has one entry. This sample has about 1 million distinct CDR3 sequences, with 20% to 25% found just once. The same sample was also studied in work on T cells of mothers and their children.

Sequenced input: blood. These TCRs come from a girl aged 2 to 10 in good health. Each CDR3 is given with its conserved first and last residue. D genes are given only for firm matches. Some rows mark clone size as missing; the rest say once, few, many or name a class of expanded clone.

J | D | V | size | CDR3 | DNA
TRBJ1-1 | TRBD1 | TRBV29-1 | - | CRGGGSTGYTEAFF | TGCAGGGGAGGAGGCTCGACAGGGTACACTGAAGCTTTCTTT
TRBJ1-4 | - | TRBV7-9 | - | CASSLQGAESEKLFF | TGTGCCAGCAGCTTACAAGGGGCGGAGAGCGAAAAACTGTTTTTT
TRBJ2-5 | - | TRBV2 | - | CASSEVGFSGDEETQYF | TGTGCCAGCAGTGAAGTAGGGTTTTCAGGGGACGAGGAGACCCAGTACTTC
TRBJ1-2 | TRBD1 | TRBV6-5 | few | CASSYSTGVYGYTF | TGTGCCAGCAGTTACTCCACAGGGGTCTATGGCTACACCTTC
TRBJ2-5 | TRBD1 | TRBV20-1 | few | CSAPTGGRETQYF | TGCAGTGCCCCGACAGGGGGCAGGGAGACCCAGTACTTC
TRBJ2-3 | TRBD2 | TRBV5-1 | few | CASSVTGTSGTDTQYF | TGCGCCAGCAGCGTAACCGGGACTAGCGGAACAGATACGCAGTATTTT
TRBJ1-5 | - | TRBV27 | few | CASSLYPPWGAEPQHF | TGTGCCAGCAGTTTATACCCTCCTTGGGGGGCCGAGCCCCAGCATTTT
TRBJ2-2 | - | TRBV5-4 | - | CASSPVEGTTGELFF | TGTGCCAGCAGCCCGGTCGAGGGGACCACCGGGGAGCTGTTTTTT
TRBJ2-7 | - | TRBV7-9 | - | CASSLTEHSSSYEQYF | TGTGCCAGCAGCTTAACCGAGCACTCCTCCTCCTACGAGCAGTACTTC
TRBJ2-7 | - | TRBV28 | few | CASSPQGPRYEQYF | TGTGCCAGCAGCCCCCAGGGGCCGAGGTACGAGCAGTACTTC
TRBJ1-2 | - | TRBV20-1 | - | CSAFLEYGYTF | TGCAGTGCTTTTTTGGAGTATGGCTACACCTTC
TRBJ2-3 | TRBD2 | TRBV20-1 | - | CSVVVGDSGVDTQYF | TGCAGTGTGGTCGTCGGTGATAGCGGGGTTGATACGCAGTATTTT
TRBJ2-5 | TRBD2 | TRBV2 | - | CATKEAGVGQETQYF | TGTGCCACCAAAGAAGCGGGAGTGGGTCAAGAGACCCAGTACTTC
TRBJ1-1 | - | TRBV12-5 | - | CASDLRDGYTEAFF | TGTGCTAGTGACTTAAGAGACGGATACACTGAAGCTTTCTTT
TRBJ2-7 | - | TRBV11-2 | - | CASSFHSYEQYF | TGTGCCAGCAGCTTTCACTCCTACGAGCAGTACTTC
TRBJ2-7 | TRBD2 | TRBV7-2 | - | CASSLLASGSHSYEQYF | TGTGCCAGCAGCTTATTAGCTAGCGGGAGCCATTCGTACGAGCAGTACTTC
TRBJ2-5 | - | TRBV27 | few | CARTHVDLQETQYF | TGTGCCAGGACCCATGTGGACCTCCAAGAGACCCAGTACTTC
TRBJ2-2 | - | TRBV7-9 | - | CASSTWGEYTGELFF | TGTGCCAGCAGCACCTGGGGGGAGTACACCGGGGAGCTGTTTTTT
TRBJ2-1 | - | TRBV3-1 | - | CASSLRLPDYNEQFF | TGTGCCAGCAGCCTTCGATTACCAGATTACAATGAGCAGTTCTTC
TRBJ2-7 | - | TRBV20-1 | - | CSAPSRAGHREQYF | TGCAGTGCTCCTAGTAGGGCAGGACACCGCGAGCAGTACTTC
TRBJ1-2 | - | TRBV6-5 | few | CASSNDDSTYTF | TGTGCCAGCAGCAACGATGACAGTACGTACACCTTC
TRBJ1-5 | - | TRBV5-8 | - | CASSLAFGAQHF | TGTGCCAGCAGCTTGGCCTTCGGAGCCCAGCATTTT
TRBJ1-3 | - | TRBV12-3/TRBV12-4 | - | CASSQKVGGTIYF | TGTGCCAGCAGCCAAAAGGTGGGGGGCACCATATATTTT
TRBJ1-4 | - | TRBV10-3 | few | CATREGFNEKLFF | TGTGCCACACGGGAGGGATTTAATGAAAAACTGTTTTTT
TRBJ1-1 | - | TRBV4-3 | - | CASSQGQGLGGAFF | TGCGCCAGCAGCCAAGGTCAGGGTCTTGGGGGAGCTTTCTTT
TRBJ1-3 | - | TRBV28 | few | CASSLVRDTIYF | TGTGCCAGCAGTTTAGTCCGGGACACCATATATTTT
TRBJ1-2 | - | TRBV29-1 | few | CSVYPGDGGYTF | TGCAGCGTTTATCCCGGGGACGGGGGCTACACCTTC
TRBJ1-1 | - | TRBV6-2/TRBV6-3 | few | CASSTSGFFTEAFF | TGTGCCAGCAGTACGTCAGGGTTCTTCACTGAAGCTTTCTTT
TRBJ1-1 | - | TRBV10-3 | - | CAISARNTEAFF | TGTGCCATCAGTGCGCGGAACACTGAAGCTTTCTTT
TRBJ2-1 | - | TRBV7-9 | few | CASSLTTDYNEQFF | TGTGCCAGCAGCTTAACGACCGATTACAATGAGCAGTTCTTC
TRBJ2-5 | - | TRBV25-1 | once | CASSDVVETQYF | TGTGCCAGCAGTGATGTGGTAGAGACCCAGTACTTC
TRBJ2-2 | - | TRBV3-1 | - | CASTHGGGELFF | TGTGCCAGCACCCATGGGGGCGGGGAGCTGTTTTTT
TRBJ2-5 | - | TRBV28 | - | CASSGVLSGSRTQYF | TGTGCCAGCAGTGGGGTTCTTAGCGGCTCGCGGACCCAGTACTTC
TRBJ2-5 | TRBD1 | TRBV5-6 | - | CASSFPTGTGGQETQYF | TGTGCCAGCAGCTTTCCAACCGGGACAGGGGGCCAAGAGACCCAGTACTTC
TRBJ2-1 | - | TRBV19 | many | CASSITGTYNEQFF | TGTGCCAGTAGTATTACGGGGACCTACAATGAGCAGTTCTTC
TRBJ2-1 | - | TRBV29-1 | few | CSVEAGAWSEQFF | TGCAGCGTTGAAGCCGGAGCCTGGAGTGAGCAGTTCTTC
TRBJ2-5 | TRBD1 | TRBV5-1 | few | CASSLHFGTGGRETQYF | TGCGCCAGCAGCCTTCACTTCGGGACAGGGGGGCGAGAGACCCAGTACTTC
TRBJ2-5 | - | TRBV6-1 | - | CASSGGGLPRETQYF | TGTGCCAGCAGTGGGGGGGGCCTACCAAGAGAGACCCAGTACTTC
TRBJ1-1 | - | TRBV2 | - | CASGGGGRTEAFF | TGTGCCTCGGGGGGTGGGGGGAGGACTGAAGCTTTCTTT
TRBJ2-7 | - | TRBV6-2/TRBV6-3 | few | CASSYYDYEQYF | TGTGCCAGCAGTTACTACGACTACGAGCAGTACTTC
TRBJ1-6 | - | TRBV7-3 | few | CASSLTPNSPLHF | TGTGCCAGCAGCTTAACTCCGAATTCACCCCTCCACTTT
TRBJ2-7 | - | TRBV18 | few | CASSRAGRTYEQYF | TGTGCCAGCTCGCGGGCGGGGAGGACCTACGAGCAGTACTTC
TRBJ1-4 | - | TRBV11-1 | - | CASSSNGERNEKLFF | TGTGCTAGCAGCTCCAATGGGGAACGGAATGAAAAACTGTTTTTT
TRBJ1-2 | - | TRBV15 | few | CATSREGGGAYGYTF | TGTGCCACCAGCAGAGAGGGAGGGGGGGCCTATGGCTACACCTTC
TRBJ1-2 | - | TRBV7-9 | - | CASSFLLNYGYTF | TGTGCCAGCAGCTTTTTGCTTAACTATGGCTACACCTTC
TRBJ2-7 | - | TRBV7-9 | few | CATKPESYEQYF | TGTGCCACCAAACCGGAAAGTTACGAGCAGTACTTC
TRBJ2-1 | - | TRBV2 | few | CASSEFPSGNEQFF | TGTGCCAGCAGTGAATTTCCCAGTGGGAATGAGCAGTTCTTC